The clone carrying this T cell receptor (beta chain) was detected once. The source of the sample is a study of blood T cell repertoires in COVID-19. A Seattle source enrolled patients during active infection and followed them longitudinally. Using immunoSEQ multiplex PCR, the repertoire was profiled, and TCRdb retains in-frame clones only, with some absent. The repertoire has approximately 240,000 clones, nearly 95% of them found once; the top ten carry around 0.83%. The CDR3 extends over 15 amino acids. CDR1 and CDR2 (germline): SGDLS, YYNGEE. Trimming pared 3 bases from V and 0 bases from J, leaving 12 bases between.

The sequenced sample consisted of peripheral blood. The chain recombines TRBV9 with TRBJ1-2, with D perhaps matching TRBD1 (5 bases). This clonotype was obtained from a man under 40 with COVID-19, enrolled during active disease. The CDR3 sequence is CASSGGRAANYGYTF. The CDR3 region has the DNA TGTGCCAGCAGCGGGGGCAGGGCAGCTAACTATGGCTACACCTTC.